This T cell receptor beta chain was retrieved from a study of cytomegalovirus exposure and HLA in healthy donors. A remark on this clone: Its target is unknown.

The PCR employed 60 Vbeta primers together with 13 Jbeta primers. The data were produced by immunoSEQ multiplex PCR, yet TCRdb's version contains in-frame clones alone and is incomplete. The sample has 95,000 to 150,000 clones, 65% to 80% seen once. CDR1 is SGHTA and CDR2 is FQGTGA in the germline V gene. Deletions cut 1 base from V and 4 bases from J, with 13 bases between. The CDR3 runs 15 residues. Findings and limits, study-wide: Earlier analysis looked at TCR beta V segments, and most were productive about 90% or about 30% of the time.

The sequence was obtained from a woman aged 40 to 50 in good health and CMV-seropositive. The chain has TRBV7-3 and TRBJ2-5, with D maybe TRBD1 (6 bases). Sequenced sample: PBMCs. For the CDR3, the DNA is TGTGCCAGCAGCTTAATCGTGGGGGCAAGAGAGACCCAGTACTTC. Residues: CASSLIVGARETQYF.